The next 26 T cell receptor beta chains were all read from a single sample in a study of blood T cell repertoires in COVID-19 (TCRdb year 2020). The library was prepared using the immunoSEQ multiplex PCR assay. This immuneACCESS table, as held by TCRdb, lists in-frame sequences with V and J called but not all clones. Of the missing ones, under half trace to an unresolved V gene in checked studies; the others have no known cause. This sample has roughly 150,000 clones in its table, and roughly 83% of those were observed once. The ten most abundant clones make up roughly 5% of the sample. The material sequenced was PBMCs or T cells enriched from blood (not recorded which). The receptors originated from a man between 65 and 79 years old who had been exposed to COVID-19.

The V gene is TRBV13, the J gene TRBJ2-1, with 8 positions matching TRBD2. The V gene's germline CDR1 is PRHDT and CDR2 FYEKMQ (reference sequence). The CDR3 has 16 residues. The V segment lost 6 bases and the J segment 4 bases; nucleotides outside the gene matches: 11. CDR3 protein: CASRFRVGGVYNEQFF. Here the CDR3 DNA reads TGTGCCAGCAGGTTTCGCGTCGGGGGGGTGTACAATGAGCAGTTCTTC.

CDR3 sequence: CASSQEAGQGVLPTF. In DNA, the CDR3 is TGCGCCAGCAGCCAAGAGGCCGGACAGGGTGTCCTCCCCACCTTC. This chain uses TRBV4-3 with TRBJ1-2; TRBD1 agrees at 8 bases. V lost 0 bases and J lost 13; bases outside the gene matches: 13. The length of the CDR3 is 15 residues. Germline V gives CDR1 LGHNA, CDR2 YSLEER.

The rearrangement links TRBV3-1 (or the pseudogene TRBV3-2) to TRBJ2-1; D is perhaps TRBD1 (5 bases). CDR3 size: 11 residues. Germline CDR1 and CDR2: LGHDT and YNNKEL (reference sequence). V lost 1 base, J lost 15 bases, and 10 bases lay in between. CDR3 residues: CASSQAQGMFF. CDR3 bases: TGTGCCAGCAGCCAAGCGCAGGGAATGTTCTTC.

A few counts support this clone. The rearrangement uses TRBV19 and TRBJ1-1; D is ambiguous. The germline gives CDR1 LNHDA, CDR2 SQIVND (reference sequence). V lost 3 bases, J lost 0 bases, and 11 bases lay in between. The CDR3 sequence is 15 residues long. CDR3 loop: CASSIGRTMNTEAFF. As DNA, the CDR3 is TGTGCCAGTAGTATCGGCAGGACTATGAACACTGAAGCTTTCTTT.

This clone was counted many times. The gene calls are TRBV28 and TRBJ1-2, with TRBD1 matching over 11 bases. From germline, CDR1 is MDHEN and CDR2 SYDVKM. After removal of 7 bases from V and 4 bases from J, the junction contained 8 bases not matched to a gene. The CDR3 spans 15 residues. In DNA form, the CDR3 reads TGTGCCAGCACCTCCGGACAGGGGGCAAGCTATGGCTACACCTTC. Translation gives CASTSGQGASYGYTF.

The V and J genes are TRBV29-1 and TRBJ1-5; 7 positions match TRBD1. Per the germline V gene, CDR1 is SQVTM and CDR2 is ANQGSEA. Trimming cost V 4 bases and J 4 bases; bases outside gene matches: 1. CDR3 length: 12 amino acids. The CDR3 sequence is CSVATGNQPQHF. The CDR3 bases are TGCAGCGTTGCGACAGGGAATCAGCCCCAGCATTTT.

This sequence joins TRBV15 and TRBJ1-2; D is unclear. V was clipped by 5 bases and J by 3 bases, with 16 bases between them. Germline V gene data show CDR1 as LNHNV and CDR2 as YYDKDF (reference sequence). The CDR3 sequence is 15 residues long. The CDR3 here is CATSLAVRGDYGYTF. The CDR3 DNA sequence: TGTGCCACCAGCCTCGCGGTCCGGGGTGACTATGGCTACACCTTC.

The V gene is TRBV12-5, the J gene TRBJ1-1, with no clear D. Looked up from germline, CDR1 is LGHNT and CDR2 is FRNRAP. The CDR3 contains 12 residues. Trimming took off 7 bases at V and 5 bases at J, with 11 bases between the two ends. The CDR3 here is CASASGRTEAFF. The CDR3 region has the DNA TGTGCTAGTGCGTCGGGTCGGACTGAAGCTTTCTTT.

This sequence joins TRBV19 and TRBJ2-3; tentative D call: TRBD1 (6 bases). V lost 4 bases, J lost 2 bases, and 10 bases lay in between. The CDR3 totals 14 residues. Germline CDR1 reads LNHDA; CDR2 reads SQIVND (reference sequence). The CDR3 DNA follows: TGTGCCAGTAGTACAGGACAGCTCACAGATACGCAGTATTTT. It translates to CASSTGQLTDTQYF.

The chain couples TRBV5-8 to TRBJ1-5; possibly TRBD1 for D (5 bases). The germline V gene has CDR1 SGHTS and CDR2 YDEGEE. This CDR3 spans 13 amino acids. Trimming shortened V by 2 bases and J by 6 bases, and 9 bases separated the two germline ends. CDR3 loop: CASSFQGGQPQHF. The CDR3 DNA follows: TGTGCCAGCAGCTTCCAGGGTGGTCAGCCCCAGCATTTT.

The rearrangement uses TRBV3-1 (or the pseudogene TRBV3-2) and TRBJ1-3; a possible D gene is TRBD1 (5 bases). Germline values: CDR1 LGHDT, CDR2 YNNKEL (reference sequence). This CDR3 has 14 residues. V lost 0 bases and J 10 bases, leaving 13 bases between the germline ends. CDR3 nucleotide sequence: TGTGCCAGCAGCCAAGATCACGGGGGAAGAACCATATATTTT. Its protein product is CASSQDHGGRTIYF.

This chain uses TRBV7-9 with TRBJ2-4; D possibly corresponds to TRBD2 (6 bases). This CDR3 is built from 15 residues. CDR1 and CDR2 from the germline V gene are SEHNR and FQNEAQ (reference sequence). V was pared by 5 bases and J by 0 bases, with 11 bases between. In nucleotides, the CDR3 is TGTGCCAGCAGCGCTGACGGGGGAGCCAAAAACATTCAGTACTTC. Translated, it gives CASSADGGAKNIQYF.

This clone showed up just a few times. The chain employs TRBV7-2 and TRBJ1-4; no clear D gene. V lost 5 bases and J lost 3, with 10 bases in between. The CDR3 extends over 14 amino acids. Germline lookup yields CDR1 SGHTA and CDR2 FQGNSA. CDR3 loop: CASSTGSANEKLFF. The CDR3, as DNA: TGTGCCAGCAGCACCGGGTCCGCTAATGAAAAACTGTTTTTT.

The rearrangement links TRBV4-1 to TRBJ2-7; 8 nucleotides line up with TRBD2. V dropped 4 bases and J dropped 0; count of bases not matched to a gene: 5. The CDR3 is made up of 15 amino acids. Looked up from germline, CDR1 is MGHRA and CDR2 is YSYEKL. In DNA form, the CDR3 reads TGCGCCAGCAGCCCAACACTAGCGGCCTCCTACGAGCAGTACTTC. This gives the protein CASSPTLAASYEQYF.

The V and J genes are TRBV2 and TRBJ1-1, with TRBD1 matching 7 bases. Looked up from germline, CDR1 is SNHLY and CDR2 is FYNNEI. The ends lost 8 bases at V and 6 bases at J; junction bases unmatched: 9. This CDR3 region has 13 residues. The CDR3 nucleotides are TGTGCCAGCTCAGACAGGGCTCGCGCTGAAGCTTTCTTT. Its protein is CASSDRARAEAFF. The full variable domain, with the rest looked up from reference TRBV2 and TRBJ1-1, is EPEVTQTPSHQVTQMGQEVILRCVPISNHLYFYWYRQILGQKVEFLVSFYNNEISEKSEIFDDQFSVERPDGSNFTLKIRSTKLEDSAMYFCASSDRARAEAFFGQGTRLTVV.

The V gene is TRBV19, the J gene TRBJ2-1, with 8 bases lining up with TRBD2. The CDR3 runs 16 residues. Losses at the gene ends were 4 bases for V and 2 bases for J; bases not matched to a gene: 7. The germline gives CDR1 LNHDA, CDR2 SQIVND (reference sequence). CDR3 sequence: CASSTFTSGAYNEQFF. Written as DNA, the CDR3 is TGTGCCAGTAGTACTTTCACTAGCGGAGCCTACAATGAGCAGTTCTTC.

The chain joins TRBV6-5 to TRBJ1-1; D ambiguous. This CDR3 region has 16 residues. V dropped 0 bases and J dropped 3 bases, with 14 bases sitting between them. From germline, CDR1 is MNHEY and CDR2 SVGAGI. This CDR3 reads CASSYSSRSRDTEAFF. The CDR3 nucleotides are TGTGCCAGCAGTTACTCGAGTCGGAGTCGGGACACTGAAGCTTTCTTT.

V gene TRBV3-1 (or the pseudogene TRBV3-2) combines with J gene TRBJ2-3; 7 nucleotides line up with TRBD1. This CDR3 has 14 amino acids. Germline assignment: CDR1 LGHDT and CDR2 YNNKEL (reference sequence). V gave up 3 bases and J gave up 1 base; unmatched junction bases: 1. CDR3 residues: CASSHGQGTDTQYF. The CDR3 DNA is TGTGCCAGCAGCCATGGACAGGGCACAGATACGCAGTATTTT.

This clone was observed a few times. The chain recombines TRBV18 with TRBJ1-1; TRBD1 matches at 8 bases. In germline, CDR1 is KGHSH, CDR2 LQKENI. Trimming removed 3 bases from V and 3 bases from J; junction bases left unmatched: 3. This CDR3 is 14 amino acids long. The chain's CDR3 is CASSPADRDTEAFF. CDR3 nucleotide sequence: TGTGCCAGCTCACCGGCGGACAGGGACACTGAAGCTTTCTTT.

The rearrangement joins TRBV27 to TRBJ2-7; maybe TRBD1 (6 bases). V was pared by 2 bases and J by 5 bases, with 19 bases between. Germline CDR1 MNHEY, CDR2 SMNVEV (reference sequence). The CDR3 is made up of 16 amino acids. The DNA for the CDR3 is TGTGCCAGCAGTTTAATGTTTGGCAGGGGATTCAACGAGCAGTACTTC. It codes for CASSLMFGRGFNEQYF.

A single count supports this clone. Possible read error: a much larger clone is one base away. V and J are TRBV13 and TRBJ1-1, with TRBD1 matching over 7 bases. The CDR3 length is 14 residues. Germline loops: CDR1 PRHDT, CDR2 FYEKMQ (reference sequence). Trimming removed 5 bases from V and 0 bases from J; junction bases left unmatched: 3. The CDR3: CASSPGTVNTEAFF. The CDR3 nucleotides read TGTGCCAGCAGCCCTGGGACAGTGAACACTGAAGCTTTCTTT. Combining the CDR3 with reference TRBV13 and TRBJ1-1 gives the whole variable domain AAGVIQSPRHLIKEKRETATLKCYPIPRHDTVYWYQQGPGQDPQFLISFYEKMQSDKGSIPDRFSAQQFSDYHSELNMSSLELGDSALYFCASSPGTVNTEAFFGQGTRLTVV.

The chain employs TRBV7-9 and TRBJ2-2; TRBD2 is a possible D gene (5 bases). The CDR3 has 15 residues. The V end was cut by 6 bases, the J end by 2 bases, with 13 bases between. The germline gives CDR1 SEHNR, CDR2 FQNEAQ (reference sequence). The CDR3 here is CASRMGSGNTGELFF. Written as DNA, the CDR3 is TGTGCCAGCAGGATGGGAAGCGGTAACACCGGGGAGCTGTTTTTT.

In DNA, the CDR3 is TGTGCCAGTAGTATAGTCTCTGGGACAGGGGTAAGGAATTCACCCCTCCACTTT. Translated, it gives CASSIVSGTGVRNSPLHF. The J gene is TRBJ1-6, the V gene TRBV19; 10 bases match TRBD1. V dropped 1 base and J dropped 7; count of bases not matched to a gene: 10. The CDR3 length is 18 residues. Germline loops: CDR1 LNHDA, CDR2 SQIVND (reference sequence).

The genes are TRBV7-2 and TRBJ1-2, with 8 positions matching TRBD1. Germline trimming cut 1 base from V and 4 bases from J; bases unmatched to any gene: 5. Germline V gene sequence: CDR1 SGHTA, CDR2 FQGNSA. The CDR3 totals 15 residues. CDR3 in DNA: TGTGCCAGCAGCTTAGGGGGGGACAGGCTCTATGGCTACACCTTC. Translating it yields CASSLGGDRLYGYTF.

The chain recombines TRBV27 with TRBJ2-7; 10 bases align to TRBD1. The trim removed 6 bases at V and 5 bases at J, leaving 7 bases unmatched. CDR1 is MNHEY and CDR2 is SMNVEV in the germline V gene (reference sequence). The CDR3 covers 14 residues. CDR3 loop: CASSLGGQGNEQYF. In DNA, the CDR3 is TGTGCCAGCAGCTTAGGGGGACAGGGGAACGAGCAGTACTTC.

The V gene is TRBV2, the J gene TRBJ2-5, with D possibly being TRBD2 (6 bases). The V end was cut by 1 base, the J end by 1 base, with 13 bases between. The CDR3 covers 16 residues. The germline V gene has CDR1 SNHLY and CDR2 FYNNEI. The CDR3 DNA reads as TGTGCCAGCAGTGAAGAGTGGGCTAGCGCCCAAGAGACCCAGTACTTC. Amino acid sequence: CASSEEWASAQETQYF.